Here is one T cell receptor beta chain with its context. Its target is not known. The term TPEX covered CCR7+ PD-1+ TIGIT+ early memory CD8+ T cells that had exhausted-like traits. CDR3 length: 12 amino acids. Per the germline V gene, CDR1 is SQVTM and CDR2 is ANQGSEA. This entry belongs to a study of human CD8 memory T cell subsets. Notes on the study in general: The stem-like memory T cell repertoire shared very little with the precursor exhausted T cell repertoire. Only one chain type (the T cell receptor beta chain) was sequenced in this study. Chao1-based estimation suggested that stem-like memory T cells exhibit greater diversity than precursor exhausted T cells.

Researchers made TCR beta libraries via UMI-labeled 5' RACE. With the 5' RACE reads reprocessed, TCRdb shows one record per CDR3 protein and no DNA. Its listing shows about 6,500 distinct CDR3 sequences. J is TRBJ1-2 and V is TRBV29-1. The TCR sequence derives from a human donor in good health. The specimen was CD8+ T cells from PBMCs. The CDR3 sequence: CSVAGRGGGYTF.